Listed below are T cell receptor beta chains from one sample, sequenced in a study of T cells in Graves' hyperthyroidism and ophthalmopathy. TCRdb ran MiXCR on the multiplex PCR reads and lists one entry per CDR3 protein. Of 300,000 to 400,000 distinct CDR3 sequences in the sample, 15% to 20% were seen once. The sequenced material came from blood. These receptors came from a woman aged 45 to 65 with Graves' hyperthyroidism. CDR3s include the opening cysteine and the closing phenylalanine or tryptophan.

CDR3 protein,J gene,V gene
CASSQVAVSYNEQFF,TRBJ2-1,TRBV11-1
CASSLGQGVNEQFF,TRBJ2-1,TRBV7-9
CASSLFGQGWTNEKLFF,TRBJ1-4,TRBV27
CASSERGPNQPQHF,TRBJ1-5,TRBV7-2
CASSLPPGQNQPQHF,TRBJ1-5,TRBV28
CASSLVQGEYNEQFF,TRBJ2-1,TRBV5-1
CASSDGQGYYGYTF,TRBJ1-2,TRBV6-1
CSAMPGGPVNTEAFF,TRBJ1-1,TRBV20-1
CASSLKSGSSYEQYF,TRBJ2-7,TRBV27
CASSEPLVSEKLFF,TRBJ1-4,TRBV6-1
CASSPDHGRLFF,TRBJ2-1,TRBV5-1
CASSFSLAGGGDEQFF,TRBJ2-1,TRBV7-2
CATSDRTSGRARDEQFF,TRBJ2-1,TRBV24-1
CASTPSGQETQYF,TRBJ2-5,TRBV7-9
CASSDWRTNTGELFF,TRBJ2-2,TRBV2
CASSLGTSGGPNTGELFF,TRBJ2-2,TRBV7-8
CASSPLAGTGGRQPQHF,TRBJ1-5,TRBV7-6
CASSPGHTYGYTF,TRBJ1-2,TRBV18
CASSPVLAGIEQFF,TRBJ2-1,TRBV7-9
CASSPSQSTYEQYF,TRBJ2-7,TRBV7-3
CASSLPSVTDTQYF,TRBJ2-3,TRBV12-3/TRBV12-4
CASSLGRRGSYNSPLHF,TRBJ1-6,TRBV13
CSASDSLSNQPQHF,TRBJ1-5,TRBV20-1
CASSQSLQFVDSPLHF,TRBJ1-6,TRBV3-1
CASSSGTGTYEQYF,TRBJ2-7,TRBV11-2
CASLKEGYNEQYF,TRBJ2-7,TRBV6-1
CSAQTGVSGNTIYF,TRBJ1-3,TRBV20-1
CASSQEWAQGGQYF,TRBJ2-7,TRBV4-1
CASSQVRLDPYNEQFF,TRBJ2-1,TRBV3-1
CSGDRGRYEQYF,TRBJ2-7,TRBV20-1
CATRDFTDTQYF,TRBJ2-3,TRBV19
CASSSSGGIYEQYF,TRBJ2-7,TRBV28
CASVGGRSGNTIYF,TRBJ1-3,TRBV19